The present T cell receptor beta chain was sequenced within a study of regulatory T cells in long-lasting Graves disease. Whole-study findings and limits: Persistent disease preferred TRBV28, TRBJ1-2 and TRBJ2-5; new disease, TRBV20-1 and TRBJ2-1. For persistent Graves' patients, TCR diversity was lower than for newly diagnosed ones. Fewer public clonotypes were shared by new patients (966) than by persistent patients (roughly 2,600).

This CDR3 region has 16 residues. Germline V gene sequence: CDR1 SEHNR, CDR2 FQNEAQ (reference sequence). J gave up 5 bases and V 5 bases, and 13 bases lay outside the gene matches. As for time point: persistent/refractory GD, antithyroid drugs over 5 years with positive TRAb. The TCR library was prepared using RNA isolated from PBMCs. Those enrolled as patients came out of an endocrinology department in Xi'an, China. Sequencing libraries for TCR beta were prepared with iRepertoire HTBI primers and Arm-PCR of CDR3 regions. TCRdb reanalysed the multiplex PCR reads using MiXCR and keeps one entry per CDR3 protein. The profile shows around 500,000 distinct CDR3 sequences, less than 25% of them singletons. This clonotype was counted many times. The antigen is not known.

This clonotype was sampled from a female donor with Graves disease. The sequencing used peripheral blood mononuclear cells (PBMCs), collected when the disease was refractory, from a patient treated with antithyroid drugs. The chain couples TRBV7-9 to TRBJ2-5; 8 bases are shared with TRBD2. The CDR3 region has the DNA TGTGCCAGCAGCAGATTAAGTGCGGGAGGCCAGGAGACCCAGTACTTC. It codes for CASSRLSAGGQETQYF.